This TCR beta chain was captured in a study of response to subunit inactivated influenza vaccine. Whole-study findings and limits: The authors proposed limited new T cell recruitment per seasonal influenza vaccination.

From the RT-PCR reads, TCRdb called clonotypes with MiXCR, one entry per CDR3 protein. The table lists a few hundred thousand distinct CDR3 sequences, 21% of them singletons. A remark on this clonotype: Its antigen is unidentified.

Germline loops: CDR1 MNHEY, CDR2 SMNVEV (reference sequence). The CDR3 loop spans 13 amino acids. The germline V and J ends were trimmed by 8 bases and 8 bases, with 15 bases remaining between them. The source was PBMCs from blood, collected about 20 months after vaccination. J is TRBJ1-4 and V is TRBV27, with D unclear. This TCR was recovered from a man between 50 and 69 years old who received an inactivated influenza vaccine. CDR3 sequence (DNA): TGTGCCAGCGGGGTGTTGGGTGGAGAAAAACTGTTTTTT. The encoded protein is CASGVLGGEKLFF.